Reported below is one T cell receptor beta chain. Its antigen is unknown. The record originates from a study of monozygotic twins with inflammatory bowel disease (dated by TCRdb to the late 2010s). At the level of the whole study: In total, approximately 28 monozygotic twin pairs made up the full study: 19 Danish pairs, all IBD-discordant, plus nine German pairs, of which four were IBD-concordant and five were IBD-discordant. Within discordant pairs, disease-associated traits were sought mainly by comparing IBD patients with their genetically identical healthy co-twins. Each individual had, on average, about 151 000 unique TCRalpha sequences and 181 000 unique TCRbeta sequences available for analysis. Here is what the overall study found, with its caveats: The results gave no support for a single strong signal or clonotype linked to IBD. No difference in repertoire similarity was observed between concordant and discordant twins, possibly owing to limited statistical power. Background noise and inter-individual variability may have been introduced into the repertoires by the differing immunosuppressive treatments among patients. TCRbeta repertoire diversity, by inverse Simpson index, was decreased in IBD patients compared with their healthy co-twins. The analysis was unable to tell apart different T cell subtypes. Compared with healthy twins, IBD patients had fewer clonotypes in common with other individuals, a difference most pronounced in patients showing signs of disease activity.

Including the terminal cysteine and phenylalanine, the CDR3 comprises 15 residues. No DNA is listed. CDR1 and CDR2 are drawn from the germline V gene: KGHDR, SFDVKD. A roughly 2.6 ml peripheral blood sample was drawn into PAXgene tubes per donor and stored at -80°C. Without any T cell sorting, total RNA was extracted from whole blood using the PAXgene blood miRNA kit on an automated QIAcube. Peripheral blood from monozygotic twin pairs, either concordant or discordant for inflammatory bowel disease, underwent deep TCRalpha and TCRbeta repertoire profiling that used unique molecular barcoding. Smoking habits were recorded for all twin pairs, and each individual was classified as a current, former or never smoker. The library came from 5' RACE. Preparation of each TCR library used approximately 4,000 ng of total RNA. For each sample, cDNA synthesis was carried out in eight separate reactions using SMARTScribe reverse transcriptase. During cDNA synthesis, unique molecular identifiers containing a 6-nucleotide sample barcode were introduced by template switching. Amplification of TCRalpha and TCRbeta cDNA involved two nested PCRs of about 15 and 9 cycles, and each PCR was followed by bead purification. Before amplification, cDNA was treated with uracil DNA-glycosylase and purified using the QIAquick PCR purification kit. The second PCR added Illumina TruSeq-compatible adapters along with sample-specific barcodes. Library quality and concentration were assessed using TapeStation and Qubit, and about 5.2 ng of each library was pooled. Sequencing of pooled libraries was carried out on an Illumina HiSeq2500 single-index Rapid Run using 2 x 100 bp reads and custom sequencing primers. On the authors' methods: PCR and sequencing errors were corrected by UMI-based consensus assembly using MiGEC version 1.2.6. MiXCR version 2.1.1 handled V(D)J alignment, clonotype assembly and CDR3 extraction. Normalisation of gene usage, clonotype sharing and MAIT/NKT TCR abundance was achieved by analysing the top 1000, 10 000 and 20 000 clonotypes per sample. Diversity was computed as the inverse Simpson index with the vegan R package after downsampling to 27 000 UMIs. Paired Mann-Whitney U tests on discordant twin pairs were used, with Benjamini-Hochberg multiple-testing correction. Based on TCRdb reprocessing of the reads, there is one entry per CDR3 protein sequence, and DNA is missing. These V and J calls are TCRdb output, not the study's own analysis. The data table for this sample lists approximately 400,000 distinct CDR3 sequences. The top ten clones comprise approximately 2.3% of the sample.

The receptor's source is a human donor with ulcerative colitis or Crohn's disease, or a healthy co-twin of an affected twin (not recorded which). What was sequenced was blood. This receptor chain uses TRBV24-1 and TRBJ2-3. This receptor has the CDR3 CATSEGRGFTDTQYF.